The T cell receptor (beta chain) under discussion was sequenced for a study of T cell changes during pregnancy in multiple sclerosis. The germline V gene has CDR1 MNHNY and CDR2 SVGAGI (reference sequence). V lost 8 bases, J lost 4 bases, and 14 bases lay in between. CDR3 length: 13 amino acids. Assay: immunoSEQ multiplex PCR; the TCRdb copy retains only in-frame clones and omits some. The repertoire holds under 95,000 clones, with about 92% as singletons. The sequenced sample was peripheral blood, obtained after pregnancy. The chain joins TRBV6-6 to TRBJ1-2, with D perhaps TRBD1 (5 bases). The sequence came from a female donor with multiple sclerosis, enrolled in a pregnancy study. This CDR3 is CASQFGQGYGYTF. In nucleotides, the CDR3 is TGTGCCAGCCAGTTTGGCCAGGGCTATGGCTACACCTTC.